Listed here is a single T cell receptor beta chain. Its cognate antigen is unknown. Germline values: CDR1 SGHTS, CDR2 YDEGEE. V gave up 3 bases and J gave up 0 bases; unmatched junction bases: 7. The CDR3 spans 16 residues. This record comes from a study of T cell responses to AZD1222 COVID-19 vaccine. Notes on the study in general: Reportedly, nearly half the spike-specific TCRs target unmutated variant regions. At baseline, seropositivity was found in only six or seven AZD1222 recipients. Repertoires were obtained solely post-peak T cell response. The donor cohort was predominantly white British with a female majority, and clonal diversity may have been underestimated.

The assay was immunoSEQ multiplex PCR, and TCRdb's table has in-frame clones only and misses some. The sample comprises approximately 76,000 clones, 85% to 95% of which are singletons, and 4.5% rests with the top ten. This TCR was sampled from an adult in good health. This specimen consisted of peripheral blood, obtained on day 0 of MenACWY control vaccination. The chain carries TRBV5-8 and TRBJ2-7, with 9 bases matching TRBD1. The CDR3 sequence: CASSSYRDRDSYEQYF. The CDR3 DNA reads as TGTGCCAGCAGCTCTTACCGGGACAGGGACTCCTACGAGCAGTACTTC.